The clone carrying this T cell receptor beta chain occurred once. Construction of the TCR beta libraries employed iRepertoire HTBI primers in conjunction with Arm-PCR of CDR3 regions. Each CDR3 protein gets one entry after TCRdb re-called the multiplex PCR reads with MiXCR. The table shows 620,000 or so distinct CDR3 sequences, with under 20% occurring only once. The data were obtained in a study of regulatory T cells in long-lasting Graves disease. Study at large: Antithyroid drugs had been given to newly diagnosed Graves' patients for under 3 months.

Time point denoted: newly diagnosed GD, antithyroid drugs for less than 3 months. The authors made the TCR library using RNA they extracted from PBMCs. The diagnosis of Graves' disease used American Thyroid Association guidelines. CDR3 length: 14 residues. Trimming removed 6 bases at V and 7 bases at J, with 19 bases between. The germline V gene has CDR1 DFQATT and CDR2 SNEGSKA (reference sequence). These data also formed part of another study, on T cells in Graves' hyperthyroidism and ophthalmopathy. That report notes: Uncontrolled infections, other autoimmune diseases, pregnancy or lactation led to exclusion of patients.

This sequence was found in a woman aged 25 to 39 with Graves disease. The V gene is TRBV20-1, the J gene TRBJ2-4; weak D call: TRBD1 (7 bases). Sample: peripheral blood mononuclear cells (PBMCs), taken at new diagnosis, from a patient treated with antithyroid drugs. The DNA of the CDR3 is TGCAGTGCAACGAACGGGGCAGGGGGGAACATTCAGTACTTC. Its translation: CSATNGAGGNIQYF.